This T cell receptor (beta chain) was obtained from a study of cytomegalovirus exposure and HLA in healthy donors (TCRdb year 2017). Background for the entire study: In an earlier analysis of under 600 of the donors, 250 to 300 Gb of sequence data and roughly 100 million unique TCR beta sequences from about 180 million T cells were reported. To decide whether each TCR beta V gene segment behaved as functional or pseudogenic, an earlier analysis of approximately 620 of the donors relied on high-throughput TCR beta sequencing. In a later analysis, previously published TCR beta repertoires from about 640 donors were re-analyzed and high-resolution HLA genotyping was added so that TCR occurrence patterns could be studied. Class I and class II HLA loci were covered by the typing at four-digit resolution. Roughly five DR-DQ haplotypes were handled as single units for association and clustering, since linkage in the cohort was strong. Rather than drawing on any new phenotypic data, the later analysis identified candidate immune exposures from TCR beta sequences and the way those sequences occurred across donors. The aim of the study was to test whether cataloging public T cell receptors could identify signatures of past pathogen exposure. The study profiled the T cell repertoires of under 850 subjects by immunosequencing and related them to cytomegalovirus serostatus. An early release covering 550 to 700 HLA-typed donors comprised about 290 gigabases of sequencing data and about 90 million unique TCR sequences. Among the roughly 400 genotyped donors, 81% belonged to the genetic ancestry cluster associated with self-reported Caucasian donors. All discovery cohort repertoires had been generated on a single sequencing platform. A later genetic analysis used genome-wide SNP genotypes for about three fifths of the roughly 700 donors, treating that subset as a discovery cohort. Alongside the repertoire data, information on donor age, sex, ethnicity and CMV serostatus was compiled. Among some 410 genotyped donors of the cohort, an average of about 220,000 unique TCR beta nucleotide sequences was sequenced per donor, of which about 19% were non-productive. The number of donors typed differed by locus, with about 620-630 for A, B, C, DRB1 and DQB1, roughly 520 for DQA1, under 610 for DPA1, and 450 to 480 for DPB1. Besides the first cohort of roughly 640 subjects, a separate validation cohort made up of roughly 120 different subjects was used. The study combined high-throughput TCR immunosequencing, statistical association of individual TCRs with disease status, and machine learning to predict cytomegalovirus infection status. Findings and caveats that apply to the study as a whole: The 87-base-pair reads could not distinguish some IMGT-functional V segments, including TRBV6-2 and TRBV6-3, so those segments were excluded. For the cohort, immune exposure information was limited to CMV serostatus. According to a later analysis, most CMV-associated TCR beta chains appeared to be HLA-restricted, and the HLA associations seemed to be driven largely by CMV exposure. In a later genetic analysis, a missense DCLRE1C variant was associated with V-gene and J-gene trimming of TCR beta chains, and the association was replicated in an independent cohort. In this cohort, only TCR beta chains were sequenced, and detectable features were limited by the absence of alpha or paired-chain data. A further reported finding was that TCR beta sequences accurately predicted the HLA-A and HLA-B alleles for most subjects in the first cohort. According to a later analysis, parvovirus B19, influenza, CMV and Epstein-Barr virus appeared linked to several top co-occurrence clusters. In a later analysis, HLA-associated TCR beta chains showed more clonal expansion and lower generation probabilities than non-associated chains that were equally common. The study listed around 160 TCR beta chains as associated with cytomegalovirus. The presence/absence analyses assumed that sequencing depth was roughly uniform across donors, and that assumption may not be true. In a later analysis, 15,000 to 20,000 TCR beta sequences were associated with specific HLA alleles at a false discovery rate of 0.05. Most TCR sequences were seen in very few donors, while some public TCRs were found in many individuals. The sequencing pipeline was judged likely to have produced a cluster of highly shared sequence variants as a technical artifact. In a later analysis, TCR association rates were found to vary across HLA loci, with the most associated TCRs seen for DRB1 alleles and the fewest for HLA-C alleles. Assigning TCR associations to individual alleles was difficult when HLA alleles, especially DR and DQ, strongly co-occurred. The classifier was reported to diagnose cytomegalovirus status with high specificity and sensitivity in both the original and validation cohorts. Correlated functional status among segregating V segments might be attributable to linkage disequilibrium, but an unknown experimental factor could not be ruled out. The authors suggested that the approach could potentially be generalized to other disease states and immunological phenotypes. Because counts were too low, about 18 rarely observed V segments, including chromosome 9 orphons, were excluded from the earlier analysis of several hundred of the donors. In an earlier analysis of approximately 590 of the donors, most TCR beta V segments appeared in productive rearrangements about 87% or about 30% of the time, broadly matching IMGT annotations. According to a later genetic analysis, donors in an Asian-associated ancestry cluster had fewer N-insertions in productive TCRs than the approximately 670-donor mean. In vitro tests confirmed that a few of the cytomegalovirus-associated TCR beta chains recognize cytomegalovirus antigens. HLA typing was unavailable for some donors at each locus, so association tests used only the typed subset.

This clone was picked up one time. Its cognate antigen has yet to be identified. Base qualities were left out, and no much larger clone turns up one base away. Library preparation was by the immunoSEQ multiplex PCR assay. A mixture of 60 forward primers for TCR Vbeta segments and 13 reverse primers for TCR Jbeta segments was used in the multiplex PCR. Amplification of the CDR3 region of rearranged TCR beta genes was performed with a multiplex PCR assay on genomic DNA. The Illumina HiSeq System was used to sequence the amplified TCR beta libraries as 87-base-pair reads. The authors processed their data as follows. Across the 600 to 700 repertoires, a later analysis counted 75 million to 90 million unique TCR beta chains, roughly 11 million of which were shared by at least two donors. Raw reads were error-corrected and collapsed into unique sequences with a nearest-neighbor algorithm that merged closely related sequences to remove PCR and sequencing errors. CDR3 sequences were aligned to IMGT reference sequences to assign V, D and J gene segments. For a sequence to be retained, at least a six-nucleotide match to both a V gene segment and a J gene segment was required. A rearrangement counted as productive if the CDR3 had no stop codons and remained in frame with V and J, and every other rearrangement counted as non-productive. CDR3 was defined by IMGT convention, running from the second conserved V-encoded cysteine to the conserved J-encoded phenylalanine. In an earlier analysis of approximately 590 of the donors, sequences lacking an unambiguous match to a single V gene segment were excluded. An earlier analysis of 587 of the donors classified V segments as functional when productive rearrangements were above 56.7% and as segregating when the standard deviation between donors was above 5%. A statistical classification framework was built for diagnosing cytomegalovirus status from the catalog of TCR beta chain sequences. A later analysis assigned V and J genes by comparing TCR nucleotide sequences with IMGT/GENE-DB human TR gene sequences. In a later analysis, CDR3 sequences and most-parsimonious VDJ recombination scenarios were assigned using the TCRdist pipeline. A later analysis defined each TCR beta chain by its CDR3 amino acid sequence plus V-gene family, and excluded reads lacking a unique V-gene family. As a way to deal with suspected cross-contamination and a sequencing artifact, a later analysis dropped 500 to 700 nucleotide sequences that were highly shared and had low generation probability. A later analysis calculated a clonal expansion index for each public chain from normalized within-repertoire ranks of inferred template counts. In a later analysis, generation probabilities were computed using a VDJ recombination model fitted to out-of-frame rearrangements, and the results were checked against IGoR. A later analysis scored TCR-TCR, TCR-HLA and TCR-CMV co-occurrence with hypergeometric tests, applying a repertoire-size bias correction to TCR pairs. To estimate false discovery rates, a later analysis permuted the HLA or CMV assignments 20 times. A later analysis grouped co-occurring TCRs with DBSCAN, adding TCRdist sequence similarity when clustering within HLA-allele-positive subsets. Co-occurrence clustering excluded repertoires with fewer than 30,000 or more than 120,000 public chains, plus five with anomalous nucleotide sharing. The source is immuneACCESS, and TCRdb retained only in-frame sequences with V and J called. Part of the clones is not carried over; for the studies checked, unresolved V genes explain less than half of this, and the remainder is unexplained. V, J and clone size reflect that table, while D and trimming were determined from the DNA. For this sample there are 170,000 or so clones; roughly four fifths appear just once. Around 1.5% of the sample lies in the top ten.

Spanning cysteine to phenylalanine, the CDR3 consists of 14 amino acids. Of the read, only the CDR3 DNA is kept; its 42 bases are in frame from base 1. V is cut by 1 base and J by 8 bases, and the space between the germline ends is 12 bases. CDR1 and CDR2 (MGHRA, YSYEKL) derive from the germline V gene. In total, about 650 healthy bone marrow donors made up the cohort. At the time of sampling, every cohort member was nominally healthy, though immune exposures that went unrecorded were likely present. The donor was CMV seronegative and was included in the group of approximately 350 seronegative cohort members. Each donor provided a peripheral blood sample, and peripheral blood mononuclear cells were used for TCR beta sequencing. Genomic DNA was extracted from the blood cell samples with the Qiagen DNeasy Blood Extraction Kit.

The V gene is TRBV4-1 and the J gene is TRBJ2-1, and the D gene may be TRBD2, 5 bases matching. The source material was PBMCs. The TCR was taken from a man between 50 and 59 years old in good health and CMV-seronegative. The CDR3 region reads CASSQVASSYEQFF. The bases read TGCGCCAGCAGCCAAGTGGCTAGCAGCTATGAGCAGTTCTTC.